Here is one T cell receptor (beta chain) with its context. The data derive from a study of blood T cell repertoires in COVID-19. Across the study: Acute and convalescent COVID-19 samples came from the United States, Italy and Spain. T cells, B-cell-depleted T cells, or PBMCs provided the cDNA or gDNA that served as material.

How the authors handled the data: The authors estimated nucleated cell counts from reference gene primer amplification. Some clones are missing from TCRdb's copy, which holds only in-frame ones; the method was immunoSEQ multiplex PCR. Clonal size and the V and J genes are those of that table, whereas D and trimming came from the DNA. There are 140,000 to 150,000 clones in the sample; approximately 88% occur only once, and roughly 10% lies in the top ten. After removal of 0 bases from V and 5 bases from J, the junction contained 6 bases not matched to a gene. CDR3 length equals 15 residues. Looked up from germline, CDR1 is LNHNV and CDR2 is YYDKDF (reference sequence).

This clonotype was obtained from a man between 60 and 70 years old with active or convalescent COVID-19. Sample: peripheral blood. The genes are TRBV15 and TRBJ2-5; the match to TRBD2 covers 7 bases. The CDR3 DNA reads as TGTGCCACCAGCAGAGATCGGGGGGTCGGTGAGACCCAGTACTTC. This codes for CATSRDRGVGETQYF.